The T cell receptor (beta chain) under discussion was sequenced for a study of long-term antiretroviral therapy in people with HIV. In regard to this clone: Its target is unknown.

They ran version v3.0 of the immunoSEQ assay at survey level. Method: immunoSEQ multiplex PCR; TCRdb's copy keeps in-frame clones and lacks some. The table includes 26,000 or so clones, roughly 90% detected once. CDR1 is ENHRY and CDR2 is SYGVKD in the germline V gene. V was trimmed by 10 bases and J by 1 base, leaving 14 bases between them. The CDR3 length is 13 residues. Study results and caveats: Samples were collected from the mid-2000s to the late 2010s under possibly less effective ART regimens. Against controls, HIV repertoires showed narrower ranges of CDR3 length.

J is TRBJ2-7 and V is TRBV10-3; D remains ambiguous. This clonotype was sampled from a man aged 45-65 years with HIV. This specimen was unsorted PBMCs, taken 2 years after starting antiretroviral therapy. The CDR3 region is CATLDVQSYEQYF. The CDR3 DNA sequence: TGTGCCACCCTGGACGTTCAATCCTACGAGCAGTACTTC.